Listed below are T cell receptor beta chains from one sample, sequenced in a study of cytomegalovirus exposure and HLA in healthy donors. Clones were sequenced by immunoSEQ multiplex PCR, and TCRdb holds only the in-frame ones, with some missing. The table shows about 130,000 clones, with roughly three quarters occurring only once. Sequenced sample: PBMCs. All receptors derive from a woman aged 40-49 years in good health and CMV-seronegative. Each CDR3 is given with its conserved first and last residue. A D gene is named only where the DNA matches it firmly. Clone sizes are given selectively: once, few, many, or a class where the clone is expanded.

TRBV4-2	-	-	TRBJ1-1	TGTGCCAGCAGCCAAGAGGGCCGGGGGAACACTGAAGCTTTCTTT	CASSQEGRGNTEAFF
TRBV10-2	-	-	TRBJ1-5	TGCGCCAGCACCGGGGGGCAGGTTCAGCCCCAGCATTTT	CASTGGQVQPQHF
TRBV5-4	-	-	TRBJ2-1	TGTGCCAGCAGCTTGGCTGGCGGGGCCCACAATGAGCAGTTCTTC	CASSLAGGAHNEQFF
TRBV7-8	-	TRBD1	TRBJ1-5	TGTGCCAGCAGCCCCCAGGACAGGTGGGATAGCAATCAGCCCCAGCATTTT	CASSPQDRWDSNQPQHF
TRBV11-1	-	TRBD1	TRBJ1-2	TGTGCCAGCAGCTTAGACGGACAGGGGCGAAACTATGGCTACACCTTC	CASSLDGQGRNYGYTF
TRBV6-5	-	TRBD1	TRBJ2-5	TGTGCCACCCGACAGGGGGCAGAAGAGACCCAGTACTTC	CATRQGAEETQYF
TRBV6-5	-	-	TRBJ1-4	TGTGCCAGCAGTCCGGGGGGAGGGACCAATGAAAAACTGTTTTTT	CASSPGGGTNEKLFF
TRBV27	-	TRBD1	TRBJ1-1	TGTGCCAGCAGCAAACAGGGGACCTCCACTGAAGCTTTCTTT	CASSKQGTSTEAFF
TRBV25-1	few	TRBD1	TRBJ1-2	TGTGCCAGCAGCAGGGGGCAAGGTGGCTACACCTTC	CASSRGQGGYTF
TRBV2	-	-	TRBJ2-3	TGTGCCAGCACCGATATGGGTTCAGGGCTATCTACAGATACGCAGTATTTT	CASTDMGSGLSTDTQYF
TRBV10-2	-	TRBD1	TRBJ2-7	TGCGCCAGCAGCGTTATAACCGGGACAGGGTCTAACGAGCAGTACTTC	CASSVITGTGSNEQYF